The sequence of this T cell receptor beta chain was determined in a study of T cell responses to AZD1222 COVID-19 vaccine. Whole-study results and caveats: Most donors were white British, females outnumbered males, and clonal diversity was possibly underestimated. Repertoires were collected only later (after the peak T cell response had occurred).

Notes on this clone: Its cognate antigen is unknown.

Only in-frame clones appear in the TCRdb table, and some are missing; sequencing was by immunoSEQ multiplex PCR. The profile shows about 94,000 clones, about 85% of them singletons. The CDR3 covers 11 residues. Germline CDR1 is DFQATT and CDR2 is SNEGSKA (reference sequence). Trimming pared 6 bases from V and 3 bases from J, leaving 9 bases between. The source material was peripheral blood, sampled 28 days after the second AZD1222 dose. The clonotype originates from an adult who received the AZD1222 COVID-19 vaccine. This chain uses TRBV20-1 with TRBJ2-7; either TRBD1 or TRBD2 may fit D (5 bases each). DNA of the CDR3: TGCAGTGCGGGGGACCGCTACGAGCAGTACTTC. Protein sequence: CSAGDRYEQYF.